This entry concerns a single T cell receptor beta chain. The record originates from a study of read filtering for tumor transcriptome and immune sequencing. Study-wide context: Fewer than ten patients were R-ISS I, 16 were R-ISS II, roughly seven were R-ISS III.

The CDR3 has 18 residues. CDR1 is DFQATT, CDR2 SNEGSKA, per germline (reference sequence). Trimming left V 0 bases short and J 4 bases short, with 23 bases between. From around 440 ng of RNA, a library with molecular barcoded alpha/delta and beta/gamma adaptors was made. MiXCR was run by TCRdb on the reads, yielding one entry per CDR3 protein. The sample shows 30,000 to 35,000 distinct CDR3 sequences, 15% to 20% of them seen only once. The chain recombines TRBV20-1 with TRBJ2-3; D may be TRBD2 (6 bases). This receptor was identified in a donor over 35 with multiple myeloma. Sequencing was carried out using a population of CD138-negative cells sorted from bone marrow. The CDR3 protein is CSARDSILGGRVSDTQYF. CDR3 sequence (DNA): TGCAGTGCTAGAGATTCCATACTGGGGGGAAGAGTATCAGATACGCAGTATTTT.